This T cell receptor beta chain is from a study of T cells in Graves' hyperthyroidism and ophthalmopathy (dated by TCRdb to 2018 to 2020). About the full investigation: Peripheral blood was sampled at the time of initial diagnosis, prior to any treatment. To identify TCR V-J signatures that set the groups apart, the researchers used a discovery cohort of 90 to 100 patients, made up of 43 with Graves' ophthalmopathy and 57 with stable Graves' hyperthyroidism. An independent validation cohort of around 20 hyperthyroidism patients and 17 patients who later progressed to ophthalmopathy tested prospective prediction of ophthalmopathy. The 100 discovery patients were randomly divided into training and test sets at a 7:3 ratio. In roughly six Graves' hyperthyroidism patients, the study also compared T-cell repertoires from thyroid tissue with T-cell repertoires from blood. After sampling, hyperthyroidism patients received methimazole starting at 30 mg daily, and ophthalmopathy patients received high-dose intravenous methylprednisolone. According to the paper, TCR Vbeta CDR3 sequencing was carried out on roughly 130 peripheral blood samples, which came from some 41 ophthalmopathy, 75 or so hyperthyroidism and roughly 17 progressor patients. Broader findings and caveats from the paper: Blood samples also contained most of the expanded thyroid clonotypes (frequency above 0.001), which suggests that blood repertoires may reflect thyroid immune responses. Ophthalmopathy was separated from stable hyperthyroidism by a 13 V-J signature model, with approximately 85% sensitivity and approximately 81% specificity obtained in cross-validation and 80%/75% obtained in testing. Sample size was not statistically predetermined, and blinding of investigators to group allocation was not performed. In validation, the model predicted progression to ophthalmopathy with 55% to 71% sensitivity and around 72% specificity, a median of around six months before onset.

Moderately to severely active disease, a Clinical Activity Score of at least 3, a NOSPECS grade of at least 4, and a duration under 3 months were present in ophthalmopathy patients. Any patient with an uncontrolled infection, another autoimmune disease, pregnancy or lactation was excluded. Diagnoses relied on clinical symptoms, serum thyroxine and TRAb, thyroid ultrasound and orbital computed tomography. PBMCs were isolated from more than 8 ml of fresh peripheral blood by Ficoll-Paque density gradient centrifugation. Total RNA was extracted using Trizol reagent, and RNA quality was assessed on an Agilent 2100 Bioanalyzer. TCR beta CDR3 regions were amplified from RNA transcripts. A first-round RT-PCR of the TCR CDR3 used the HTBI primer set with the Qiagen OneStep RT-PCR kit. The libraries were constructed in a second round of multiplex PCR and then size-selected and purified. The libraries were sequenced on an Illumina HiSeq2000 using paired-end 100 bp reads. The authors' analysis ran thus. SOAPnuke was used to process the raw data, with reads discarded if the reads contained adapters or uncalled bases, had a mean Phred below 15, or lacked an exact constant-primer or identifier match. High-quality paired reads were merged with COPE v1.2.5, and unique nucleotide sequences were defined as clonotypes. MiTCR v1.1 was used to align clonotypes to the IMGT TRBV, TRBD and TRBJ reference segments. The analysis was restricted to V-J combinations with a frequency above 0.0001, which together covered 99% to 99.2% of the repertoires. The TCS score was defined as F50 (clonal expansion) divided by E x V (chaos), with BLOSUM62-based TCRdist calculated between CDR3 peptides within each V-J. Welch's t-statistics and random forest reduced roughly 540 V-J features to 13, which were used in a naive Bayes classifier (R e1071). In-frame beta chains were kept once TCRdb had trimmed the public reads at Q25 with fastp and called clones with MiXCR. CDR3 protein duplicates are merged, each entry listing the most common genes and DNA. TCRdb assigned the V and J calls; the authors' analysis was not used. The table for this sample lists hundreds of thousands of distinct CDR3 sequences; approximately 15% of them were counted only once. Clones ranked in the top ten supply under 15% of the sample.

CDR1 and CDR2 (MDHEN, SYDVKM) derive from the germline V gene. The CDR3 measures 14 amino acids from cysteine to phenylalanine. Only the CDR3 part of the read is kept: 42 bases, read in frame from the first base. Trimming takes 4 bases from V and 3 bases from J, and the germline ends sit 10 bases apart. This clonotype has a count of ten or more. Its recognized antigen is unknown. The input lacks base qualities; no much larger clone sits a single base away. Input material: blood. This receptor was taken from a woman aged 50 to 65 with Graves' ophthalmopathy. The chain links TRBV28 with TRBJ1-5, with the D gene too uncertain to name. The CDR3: CASSSGQLNQPQHF. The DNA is TGTGCCAGCAGTTCCGGGCAGCTCAATCAGCCCCAGCATTTT.